The 7 T cell receptor beta chains below come from one sample, sequenced in a study of blood T cell repertoires in COVID-19. Profiled with immunoSEQ multiplex PCR; TCRdb holds only in-frame clones, not every one. The sample consists of roughly 260,000 clones, about 87% of them appearing once. Sequenced material: peripheral blood. The receptors come from a woman aged 45-65 years with acute or convalescent COVID-19.

CDR3 nucleotides: TGTGCCAGCAGCTCAATCACTCACCTAACTGAAGCTTTCTTT. Translation: CASSSITHLTEAFF. This chain connects TRBV5-6 to TRBJ1-1; D not certain. Trimming stripped 3 bases from V and 5 bases from J, with 14 bases between. The CDR3 extends over 14 amino acids. The germline gives CDR1 SGHDT, CDR2 YYEEEE. Drawing the rest from reference TRBV5-6 and TRBJ1-1, the complete variable domain is DAGVTQSPTHLIKTRGQQVTLRCSPKSGHDTVSWYQQALGQGPQFIFQYYEEEERQRGNFPDRFSGHQFPNYSSELNVNALLLGDSALYLCASSSITHLTEAFFGQGTRLTVV.

This CDR3 reads CASSLTGQGVTGELFF. Here the CDR3 DNA reads TGTGCCAGCAGCTTAACGGGACAGGGGGTTACCGGGGAGCTGTTTTTT. The rearrangement uses TRBV5-6 and TRBJ2-2; 11 bases match TRBD1. J was trimmed by 5 bases and V by 2 bases; bases with no gene match: 5. In germline, CDR1 is SGHDT, CDR2 YYEEEE. This CDR3 is 16 amino acids long. Drawing the rest from reference TRBV5-6 and TRBJ2-2, the complete variable domain is DAGVTQSPTHLIKTRGQQVTLRCSPKSGHDTVSWYQQALGQGPQFIFQYYEEEERQRGNFPDRFSGHQFPNYSSELNVNALLLGDSALYLCASSLTGQGVTGELFFGEGSRLTVL.

This clone occurred once. The chain links TRBV24-1 to TRBJ2-5; 7 bases are shared with TRBD2. This CDR3 comprises 16 residues. Germline loops: CDR1 KGHDR, CDR2 SFDVKD. The V gene end was trimmed by 3 bases and the J gene end by 1 base; junction bases not matched to a gene: 7. CDR3 coding DNA: TGTGCCACCAGTGATCCTAGCGGTATCCGCCAAGAGACCCAGTACTTC. This gives the protein CATSDPSGIRQETQYF.

The chain links TRBV7-9 to TRBJ1-5; D is unclear. Germline V gives CDR1 SEHNR, CDR2 FQNEAQ (reference sequence). The CDR3 has 16 amino acids. V lost 3 bases, J lost 1 base, and 13 bases lay in between. The CDR3 region has the DNA TGTGCCAGCAGCTTGAACAGTGGAGGGAGCAATCAGCCCCAGCATTTT. The encoded protein is CASSLNSGGSNQPQHF.

The chain is built from TRBV11-2 and TRBJ1-6; tentative D call: TRBD1 (6 bases). The CDR3 length is 15 residues. The V end was cut by 4 bases, the J end by 9 bases, with 16 bases between. The germline V gene has CDR1 SGHAT and CDR2 FQNNGV. This CDR3 is CASSYRGGWSSPLHF. The CDR3 DNA reads TGTGCCAGCAGCTATAGGGGGGGTTGGTCTTCACCCCTCCACTTT.

The V gene is TRBV19, the J gene TRBJ1-6; D perhaps matches TRBD1 (5 bases). The CDR3 has 15 residues. The germline V gene has CDR1 LNHDA and CDR2 SQIVND (reference sequence). Between the trimmed V and J ends, which lost 7 bases and 6 bases, there was a span of 16 bases. CDR3 region: CASTSRGGSNSPLHF. Written as DNA, the CDR3 is TGTGCCAGTACGTCGAGGGGAGGCAGTAATTCACCCCTCCACTTT.

This clone was counted once. The genes are TRBV9 and TRBJ1-2, with a possible D match to TRBD1 (5 bases). Germline V gene sequence: CDR1 SGDLS, CDR2 YYNGEE. The ends were cut back, 0 bases at V and 8 bases at J, with 20 bases in the middle. This CDR3 spans 16 amino acids. This CDR3 is CASSVEGQGLLGGYTF. The CDR3 DNA sequence: TGTGCCAGCAGCGTAGAGGGTCAGGGACTCCTGGGGGGCTACACCTTC.